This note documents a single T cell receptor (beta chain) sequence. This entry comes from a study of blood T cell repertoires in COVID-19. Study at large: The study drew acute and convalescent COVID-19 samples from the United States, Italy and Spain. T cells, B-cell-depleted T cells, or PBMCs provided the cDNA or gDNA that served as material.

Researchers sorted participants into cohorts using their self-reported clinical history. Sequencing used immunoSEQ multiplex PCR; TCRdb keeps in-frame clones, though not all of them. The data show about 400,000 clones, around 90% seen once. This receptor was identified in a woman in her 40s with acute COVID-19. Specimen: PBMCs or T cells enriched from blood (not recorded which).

The CDR3 DNA follows: TGCGCCAGCAGCTTGATATCAGGGGTGAATGAGCAGTTCTTC. It translates to CASSLISGVNEQFF. V gene TRBV5-1 combines with J gene TRBJ2-1; a possible D gene is TRBD1 (6 bases). CDR1 and CDR2 from the germline V gene are SGHRS and YFSETQ. The CDR3 contains 14 residues. Trimming cost V 1 base and J 7 bases, with 12 bases left between them.